One and the same sample provided the 4 T cell receptor beta chains below, sequenced in a study of blood T cells in healthy people across ages. Then a second PCR, running roughly 7 to 11 cycles, was carried out with a sample-barcoded 5' primer and a J-beta primer mix. One entry per CDR3 protein, called by TCRdb with MiXCR from the 5' RACE reads. The sample contains hundreds of thousands of distinct CDR3 sequences, about 30% of which appear only once. Sequencing used blood. The receptors stem from an elderly woman in good health.

The CDR3 protein is CATSHGWEQYF. CDR3 coding DNA: TGTGCCACCAGCCATGGTTGGGAGCAGTACTTC. The chain couples TRBV24-1 to TRBJ2-5, with D possibly TRBD2 on 5 matching bases. This CDR3 region has 11 residues. V lost 7 bases and J 11 bases, leaving 13 bases between the germline ends. CDR1 and CDR2 from the germline V gene are KGHDR and SFDVKD.

This clonotype was seen ten or more times. This rearrangement joins TRBV7-2 to TRBJ2-5; D gene ambiguous. The germline gives CDR1 SGHTA, CDR2 FQGNSA. V gave up 4 bases and J gave up 7 bases, with 10 bases separating them. The CDR3 is 12 amino acids. Written as DNA, the CDR3 is TGTGCCAGCAGCTCGGACCTGGGGACCCAGTACTTC. It encodes CASSSDLGTQYF.

V is TRBV15 and J is TRBJ2-5; D is possibly TRBD1 (6 bases). Germline assignment: CDR1 LNHNV and CDR2 YYDKDF (reference sequence). The V end lost 8 bases, the J end lost 5 bases, and 15 bases lay between the germline ends. This CDR3 is built from 13 residues. CDR3 DNA: TGTGCCACCTCCAGAGGGGGTCCGGAGACCCAGTACTTC. It specifies CATSRGGPETQYF. Based on the CDR3 plus reference TRBV15 and TRBJ2-5, the full variable domain is DAMVIQNPRYQVTQFGKPVTLSCSQTLNHNVMYWYQQKSSQAPKLLFHYYDKDFNNEADTPDNFQSRRPNTSFCFLDIRSPGLGDTAMYLCATSRGGPETQYFGPGTRLLVL.

This clonotype has ten or more counts. The J gene is TRBJ1-2, the V gene TRBV29-1, with 7 bases matching TRBD1. Germline V gene lookup returns CDR1 SQVTM and CDR2 ANQGSEA. The CDR3 is 14 amino acids. With V trimmed by 4 bases and J by 4 bases, 9 bases remained unmatched. The CDR3: CSVGGTGDGYGYTF. The CDR3 DNA is TGCAGCGTTGGGGGAACAGGGGACGGCTATGGCTACACCTTC.